These T cell receptor beta chains were read from a single sample in a study of blood T cell repertoires in COVID-19. Data came from immunoSEQ multiplex PCR; TCRdb stores just in-frame clones and leaves some out. The sample records under 350,000 clones, under 95% being singletons. The material sequenced was PBMCs or T cells enriched from blood (not recorded which). The receptors stem from a man aged 55 to 69 who had recovered from COVID-19. Both conserved end residues are part of each CDR3. Fields, in order: CDR3 DNA, CDR3 protein, V gene, D gene, J gene, clone size. A D gene is named only where the DNA matches it firmly. Clone size is not always given. Where it is, it says once, few, many or a class for expanded clones.

cdr3_nt: TGTGCCAGTAGTACCCCCGACAGGCCTCTGGAAAAACTGTTTTTT; cdr3_aa: CASSTPDRPLEKLFF; v_call: TRBV19; d_call: NA; j_call: TRBJ1-4; clone_size: NA
cdr3_nt: TGTGCCAGCTCACCTATGCAGTCTGGTAACAATCAGCCCCAGCATTTT; cdr3_aa: CASSPMQSGNNQPQHF; v_call: TRBV18; d_call: NA; j_call: TRBJ1-5; clone_size: NA
cdr3_nt: TGTGCCAGCAGTAAGGACAATAATAATTCACCCCTCCACTTT; cdr3_aa: CASSKDNNNSPLHF; v_call: TRBV27; d_call: NA; j_call: TRBJ1-6; clone_size: once
cdr3_nt: TGTGCCAGCAGCTTGGGCAGGACAGGTGGGAGAAACACTGAAGCTTTCTTT; cdr3_aa: CASSLGRTGGRNTEAFF; v_call: TRBV5-6; d_call: TRBD1; j_call: TRBJ1-1; clone_size: NA
cdr3_nt: TGTGCCATCAGTGAAGCGGGGGTGGTTCTGTCAGATACGCAGTATTTT; cdr3_aa: CAISEAGVVLSDTQYF; v_call: TRBV10-3; d_call: TRBD2; j_call: TRBJ2-3; clone_size: NA
cdr3_nt: TGTGCCAGCAGCCAAGGGAAGGACAGGCTGTACTTC; cdr3_aa: CASSQGKDRLYF; v_call: TRBV14; d_call: TRBD1; j_call: TRBJ2-7; clone_size: NA
cdr3_nt: TGTGCCTGGAGTGACGGAGGGAAAGTCTATGGCTACACCTTC; cdr3_aa: CAWSDGGKVYGYTF; v_call: TRBV30; d_call: NA; j_call: TRBJ1-2; clone_size: NA
cdr3_nt: TGTGCCAGCACCGCGAACCCGGGAGGCAATCAGCCCCAGCATTTT; cdr3_aa: CASTANPGGNQPQHF; v_call: TRBV2; d_call: NA; j_call: TRBJ1-5; clone_size: NA
cdr3_nt: TGTGCCAGCAGGAAGGGGACAGGGGGTCAGCCCCAGCATTTT; cdr3_aa: CASRKGTGGQPQHF; v_call: TRBV6-5; d_call: TRBD1; j_call: TRBJ1-5; clone_size: NA
cdr3_nt: TGTGCCAGCAGTGAAAGACAGGGGGTAATCTTC; cdr3_aa: CASSERQGVIF; v_call: TRBV28; d_call: TRBD1; j_call: TRBJ1-2; clone_size: NA
cdr3_nt: TGTGCCAGCTCATCAACACACAGGGGAGGCCAGCCCCAGCATTTT; cdr3_aa: CASSSTHRGGQPQHF; v_call: TRBV18; d_call: TRBD1; j_call: TRBJ1-5; clone_size: NA
cdr3_nt: TGTGCCGTTTCTCAGGGGGCTGGTGCTTTCTTT; cdr3_aa: CAVSQGAGAFF; v_call: TRBV24-1; d_call: TRBD1; j_call: TRBJ1-1; clone_size: once
cdr3_nt: TGTGCCAGCAGCCCGGCAGGGGGAAACGAGCAGTACTTC; cdr3_aa: CASSPAGGNEQYF; v_call: TRBV27; d_call: TRBD1; j_call: TRBJ2-7; clone_size: once
cdr3_nt: TGCGCCAGCAGCCAAAAAGACAGGGCTAACACCGGGGAGCTGTTTTTT; cdr3_aa: CASSQKDRANTGELFF; v_call: TRBV4-3; d_call: TRBD1; j_call: TRBJ2-2; clone_size: NA
cdr3_nt: TGTGCCAGCAGTTACACCGGACAGCCTTCTGGAAACACCATATATTTT; cdr3_aa: CASSYTGQPSGNTIYF; v_call: TRBV6-5; d_call: NA; j_call: TRBJ1-3; clone_size: NA
cdr3_nt: TGCGCCAGCAGACCGACAGGGAGTAACACTGAAGCTTTCTTT; cdr3_aa: CASRPTGSNTEAFF; v_call: TRBV5-1; d_call: TRBD1; j_call: TRBJ1-1; clone_size: NA
cdr3_nt: TGTGCCCGGACTAGCGGGAGACCAGATACGCAGTATTTT; cdr3_aa: CARTSGRPDTQYF; v_call: TRBV2; d_call: TRBD2; j_call: TRBJ2-3; clone_size: NA
cdr3_nt: TGTGCCAGTAGTATTCGTGCAGGGAAGGTTGAAAAACTGTTTTTT; cdr3_aa: CASSIRAGKVEKLFF; v_call: TRBV19; d_call: NA; j_call: TRBJ1-4; clone_size: NA
cdr3_nt: TGTGCCAGCAGTCAGGGATTTGGTTCACCCCTCCACTTT; cdr3_aa: CASSQGFGSPLHF; v_call: TRBV6-5; d_call: NA; j_call: TRBJ1-6; clone_size: few
cdr3_nt: TGTGCCAGCAGCTTAGTGGCGGGAGAGGTTAGCGAGCAGTACTTC; cdr3_aa: CASSLVAGEVSEQYF; v_call: TRBV7-2; d_call: TRBD2; j_call: TRBJ2-7; clone_size: NA
cdr3_nt: TGTGCCACCAGTGATCAATCCAACCGCAAAGGACTAGCGGGAGGATACAATGAGCAGTTCTTC; cdr3_aa: CATSDQSNRKGLAGGYNEQFF; v_call: TRBV24-1; d_call: TRBD2; j_call: TRBJ2-1; clone_size: few
cdr3_nt: TGCGCCAGCAGCTTGGCCACGGGGGATCGATCTGGCTACACCTTC; cdr3_aa: CASSLATGDRSGYTF; v_call: TRBV5-1; d_call: NA; j_call: TRBJ1-2; clone_size: once
cdr3_nt: TGTGCCAGCTCGGGGACAGGGGGCTCCTACAATGAGCAGTTCTTC; cdr3_aa: CASSGTGGSYNEQFF; v_call: TRBV6-5; d_call: TRBD1; j_call: TRBJ2-1; clone_size: NA
cdr3_nt: TGTGCCAGCAGCGATTCACTATTTATGAACACTGAAGCTTTCTTT; cdr3_aa: CASSDSLFMNTEAFF; v_call: TRBV9; d_call: NA; j_call: TRBJ1-1; clone_size: NA
cdr3_nt: TGTGCCAGCAGTCATAGAGCCGGGGAGCTGTTTTTT; cdr3_aa: CASSHRAGELFF; v_call: TRBV6-5; d_call: NA; j_call: TRBJ2-2; clone_size: NA
cdr3_nt: TGTGCCCAGGGGGGACGGCCCCAGCATTTT; cdr3_aa: CAQGGRPQHF; v_call: TRBV6-4; d_call: TRBD1; j_call: TRBJ1-5; clone_size: NA
cdr3_nt: TGTGCCATCAGACAGCCGACAGGTTTGGAGAATGAGCAGTTCTTC; cdr3_aa: CAIRQPTGLENEQFF; v_call: TRBV10-3; d_call: NA; j_call: TRBJ2-1; clone_size: few
cdr3_nt: TGTGCCAGCACCCGGGTGCGGACTACGATAGAGCAGTACTTC; cdr3_aa: CASTRVRTTIEQYF; v_call: TRBV7-9; d_call: NA; j_call: TRBJ2-7; clone_size: NA